These T cell receptor beta chains were read from a single sample in a study of identical twins. Each CDR3 protein gets one entry after TCRdb re-called the 5' RACE reads with MiXCR. There are fewer than 550,000 distinct CDR3 sequences in the sample; 14% occur only once, and 0.98% lies in the top ten. The sample was also linked to a second study, of yellow fever vaccine responses in identical twins.

The sequenced sample was CD4+ T cells sorted from blood. These receptors came from a woman between 18 and 29 years old in good health. Both conserved end residues are part of each CDR3. D genes are given only for firm matches. Clone size is not always given. Where it is, it says once, few, many or a class for expanded clones.

j_gene | v_gene | abundance | d_gene | CDR3nt | CDR3aa
TRBJ1-1 | TRBV19 | - | - | TGTGCCAGTAGTACGGGAATCGGGAAGAACACTGAAGCTTTCTTT | CASSTGIGKNTEAFF
TRBJ2-7 | TRBV28 | few | TRBD1 | TGTGCCAGCAGTTTAGCGGCAGGGGGCCCCTACGAGCAGTACTTC | CASSLAAGGPYEQYF
TRBJ1-1 | TRBV27 | - | TRBD1 | TGTGCCAGCAGTGTATGGGGACAGCTTGAAGCTTTCTTT | CASSVWGQLEAFF
TRBJ1-5 | TRBV23-1 | - | - | TGCGCCAGCGGAAATAGCAATCAGCCCCAGCATTTT | CASGNSNQPQHF
TRBJ2-1 | TRBV7-9 | many | - | TGTGCCAGCAGCTTAGTTAAGTCGGAGAGTGAGCAGTTCTTC | CASSLVKSESEQFF
TRBJ2-4 | TRBV30 | - | - | TGTGCCTGGGCAGGGGATTTAGTGCAAAACATTCAGTACTTC | CAWAGDLVQNIQYF
TRBJ2-1 | TRBV4-3 | few | TRBD2 | TGCGCCAGCAGCCAAAGGTTTGCGGGAGGATACAATGAGCAGTTCTTC | CASSQRFAGGYNEQFF
TRBJ1-5 | TRBV5-1 | - | TRBD1 | TGCGCCAGCAGCTTCGGGACAGGGGGCCAGCCCCAGCATTTT | CASSFGTGGQPQHF
TRBJ2-7 | TRBV20-1 | once | - | TGCAGTGCTAGTTTGTGGGAGCAGTACTTC | CSASLWEQYF
TRBJ1-2 | TRBV28 | few | - | TGTGCCAGCATCGGCAACGGATATGGCTACACCTTC | CASIGNGYGYTF
TRBJ2-7 | TRBV7-2 | - | TRBD1 | TGTGCCAGCAGCTCCCCCGACAGGGACTACGAGCAGTACTTC | CASSSPDRDYEQYF
TRBJ2-1 | TRBV5-1 | many | - | TGCGCCAGCAGCCCCGACAAAGGCCACAATGAGCAGTTCTTC | CASSPDKGHNEQFF
TRBJ2-3 | TRBV10-3 | few | TRBD2 | TGTGCCACCGCTCACAGGGGGGTAGCGGGAGGGCCAGCAGATACGCAGTATTTT | CATAHRGVAGGPADTQYF
TRBJ1-4 | TRBV7-9 | - | - | TGTGCCATCCCGAAGGGGGAAGTGGAAAAACTGTTTTTT | CAIPKGEVEKLFF
TRBJ2-1 | TRBV7-2 | many | TRBD2 | TGTGCCAGCAGCCCAGGGAGGGAGGGCAATGAGCAGTTCTTC | CASSPGREGNEQFF
TRBJ2-3 | TRBV5-6 | many | - | TGTGCCAGCTCCGGAGTTCGGGCAGATACGCAGTATTTT | CASSGVRADTQYF
TRBJ2-1 | TRBV27 | few | - | TGTGCCAGCAGTTTACCCCCAGGGGAGCAGTTCTTC | CASSLPPGEQFF
TRBJ2-7 | TRBV4-3 | - | - | TGCGCCAGCAGCCAAGATCGTGGAGGGTTTTTTAACGAGCAGTACTTC | CASSQDRGGFFNEQYF
TRBJ2-7 | TRBV2 | few | - | TGTGCCAGCAGTGATTCGGTTGAGCAGTACTTC | CASSDSVEQYF
TRBJ2-7 | TRBV3-1 | many | - | TGTGCCAGCAGCCAAGGAGGAGTCTACGAGCAGTACTTC | CASSQGGVYEQYF
TRBJ2-7 | TRBV7-9 | - | - | TGTGCCAGCAGCTCCCGGGACAAAGCCTACGAGCAGTACTTC | CASSSRDKAYEQYF
TRBJ1-6 | TRBV6-1 | few | TRBD1 | TGTGCCAGCAGGGCAATAGGGACAGGGAATTCACCCCTCCACTTT | CASRAIGTGNSPLHF
TRBJ2-5 | TRBV4-1 | - | - | TGCGCCAGCAGCCAACTTTGGGCGGAGACCCAGTACTTC | CASSQLWAETQYF
TRBJ2-5 | TRBV6-1 | - | - | TGTGCCAGCAGGCCAGCGGGACAACTACAAGAGACCCAGTACTTC | CASRPAGQLQETQYF
TRBJ2-1 | TRBV28 | few | TRBD2 | TGTGCCAGCAGTGCCCTAGCTAGCGGGAGTTACAATGAGCAGTTCTTC | CASSALASGSYNEQFF
TRBJ2-7 | TRBV6-1 | - | TRBD2 | TGTGCCAGCAGCGGAATTAGCGGGGAGACTTACGAGCAGTACTTC | CASSGISGETYEQYF
TRBJ1-5 | TRBV29-1 | - | TRBD1 | TGCAGCGTTAAAGGACAGGATGATAGCAATCAGCCCCAGCATTTT | CSVKGQDDSNQPQHF
TRBJ2-7 | TRBV28 | few | - | TGTGCCAGCAGTTTATCCCGACACTCCGGAGGCTACGAGCAGTACTTC | CASSLSRHSGGYEQYF
TRBJ2-2 | TRBV6-2/TRBV6-3 | few | - | TGTGCCAGCAGTTACTCGCCCACCGGGGAGCTGTTTTTT | CASSYSPTGELFF
TRBJ2-2 | TRBV11-2 | few | TRBD2 | TGTGCCAGCAGCTTAAAGACTAGCGGGCCCAACAGTGGGAGCACCGGGGAGCTGTTTTTT | CASSLKTSGPNSGSTGELFF
TRBJ2-1 | TRBV29-1 | many | TRBD1 | TGCAGCGTTTACAGGGGCCAGAATGAGCAGTTCTTC | CSVYRGQNEQFF
TRBJ2-2 | TRBV3-1 | - | TRBD1 | TGTGCCAGCACCCAGGACAGGGCCAACACCGGGGAGCTGTTTTTT | CASTQDRANTGELFF
TRBJ1-3 | TRBV10-2 | few | - | TGCGCCAGCAGTGAGCGTAGACAGCCTGGAAACACCATATATTTT | CASSERRQPGNTIYF
TRBJ2-3 | TRBV9 | - | - | TGTGCCAGCAGCGCCGGACAGTTAAGGGATACGCAGTATTTT | CASSAGQLRDTQYF
TRBJ2-3 | TRBV7-3 | - | - | TGTGCCAGCAGCGCCGGTCTGAGGGGGACAGATACGCAGTATTTT | CASSAGLRGTDTQYF
TRBJ1-6 | TRBV7-2 | few | - | TGTGCCAGCAGCCAAACAAGCATCCTGGATTCACCCCTCCACTTT | CASSQTSILDSPLHF